The 10 T cell receptor beta chains listed next were all sequenced from one sample in a study of shared clonotypes between healthy human individuals (TCRdb year 2020). Library generation was performed with the immunoSEQ multiplex PCR assay. The source is immuneACCESS, and TCRdb retained only in-frame sequences with V and J called. Part of the clones is not carried over; for the studies checked, unresolved V genes explain less than half of this, and the remainder is unexplained. Present in this sample are approximately 510,000 clones, 79% of which were seen just once. 13% of the sample goes to the ten largest clones. Sample: PBMCs. Receptor source: a woman between 40 and 55 years old in good health. Some clones in this sample may be carry-over from other donors' samples.

Worth noting for this clone: One end of the junction varies from germline; a read error may be responsible. In DNA form, the CDR3 reads TGTGCTAGCAGCTTCGGGGCGGGAGGGTCCGGAGATACGCAGTATTTT. It codes for CASSFGAGGSGDTQYF. The V and J genes are TRBV7-7 and TRBJ2-3, with TRBD2 matching over 9 bases. The CDR3 covers 16 residues. Germline values: CDR1 SSHAT, CDR2 FNYEAQ (reference sequence).

The chain's CDR3 is CSVEPDVGTEAFF. CDR3 bases: TGCAGCGTTGAGCCGGACGTCGGCACTGAAGCTTTCTTT. The V and J genes are TRBV29-1 and TRBJ1-1, with no clear D. The germline V gene has CDR1 SQVTM and CDR2 ANQGSEA. V shed 3 bases and J shed 4 bases, with 12 bases lying between them. This CDR3 is built from 13 residues.

On this clone itself: One junction end does not reproduce the germline sequence, and a read error may be involved. The V and J genes are TRBV18 and TRBJ2-1, with 9 bases lining up with TRBD1. The germline V gene encodes CDR1 KGHSH and CDR2 LQKENI. The CDR3 is 15 residues long. CDR3 sequence: CASSPPGQGFGEQFF. CDR3 in DNA: TGTGCCAGCTCGCCACCGGGACAGGGTTTCGGTGAGCAGTTCTTC.

Concerning this clone itself: The identical CDR3 is also encoded by other nucleotide sequences in the sample. The chain has TRBV19 and TRBJ2-3, with unresolved D. Germline V lookup: CDR1 LNHDA, CDR2 SQIVND (reference sequence). V gave up 3 bases and J gave up 2 bases, with 3 bases separating them. The length of the CDR3 is 12 residues. The CDR3 DNA follows: TGTGCCAGTAGTATGACCACAGATACGCAGTATTTT. Encoded protein: CASSMTTDTQYF.

The V gene is TRBV7-3, the J gene TRBJ2-3; D is unclear. Germline V CDR1 and CDR2: SGHTA, FQGTGA. The CDR3 has 16 amino acids. V was pared by 2 bases and J by 1 base, with 13 bases between. Here the CDR3 reads CASSLGADFGTDTQYF. CDR3 bases: TGTGCCAGCAGCTTAGGAGCAGACTTTGGCACAGATACGCAGTATTTT.

Written as DNA, the CDR3 is TGTGCCAGCAGCGTAGACCCCGGGGCCAGGGAGTTCACAGATACGCAGTATTTT. This gives the protein CASSVDPGAREFTDTQYF. This rearrangement joins TRBV9 to TRBJ2-3; D tentatively reads TRBD1 or TRBD2 (5 bases each). CDR1 is SGDLS and CDR2 is YYNGEE in the germline V gene. This CDR3 contains 18 residues. The V end was cut by 0 bases, the J end by 2 bases, with 19 bases between.

CDR3 sequence (DNA): TGTGCCAGCAGCTTCGGTGAAGGATTCACAGATACGCAGTATTTT. Its protein product is CASSFGEGFTDTQYF. V and J are TRBV5-6 and TRBJ2-3; no definite D call. V dropped 2 bases and J dropped 2 bases, with 12 bases sitting between them. CDR3 length: 15 residues. CDR1 SGHDT and CDR2 YYEEEE come from the germline V gene.

The V and J genes are TRBV30 and TRBJ2-1; D is undetermined. Deletions cut 1 base from V and 2 bases from J, with 0 bases between. This CDR3 is 11 amino acids long. Germline CDR1 is GTSNPN and CDR2 is SVGIG (reference sequence). The CDR3 coding sequence is TGTGCCTGGAGTGCCTACAATGAGCAGTTCTTC. This codes for CAWSAYNEQFF. Variable domain in full (rest from reference TRBV30 and TRBJ2-1): SQTIHQWPATLVQPVGSPLSLECTVEGTSNPNLYWYRQAAGRGLQLLFYSVGIGQISSEVPQNLSASRPQDRQFILSSKKLLLSDSGFYLCAWSAYNEQFFGPGTRLTVL.

This clone was found once. The rearrangement joins TRBV7-2 to TRBJ2-1; 9 bases agree with TRBD2. Unmatched junction bases numbered 7, after V lost 5 bases and J lost 2 bases. CDR1 and CDR2 from the germline V gene are SGHTA and FQGNSA. The CDR3 length is 16 residues. This CDR3 reads CASSISPSGTYNEQFF. The CDR3 DNA reads TGTGCCAGCAGCATAAGCCCTAGCGGGACCTACAATGAGCAGTTCTTC.

The rearrangement uses TRBV4-1 and TRBJ2-6, with D perhaps being TRBD1 or TRBD2 (5 bases each). The germline V gene has CDR1 MGHRA and CDR2 YSYEKL. The CDR3 has 19 amino acids. V lost 3 bases and J lost 1, with 19 bases in between. The CDR3 DNA sequence: TGCGCCAGCAGCCACCTCTTTCCGATAGGGGAGTCTGGGGCCAACGTCCTGACTTTC. This translates into CASSHLFPIGESGANVLTF.